These 27 T cell receptor beta chains were all obtained from the same sample, sequenced in a study of blood T cell repertoires in COVID-19. Sequencing used immunoSEQ multiplex PCR; TCRdb keeps in-frame clones, though not all of them. The sample has 350,000 or so clones, around 87% seen once. Sequenced sample: peripheral blood. All receptors come from a woman aged 25 to 45 with COVID-19, enrolled during active disease.

This chain links TRBV29-1 with TRBJ2-3; no clear D gene. The CDR3 is 12 residues long. Germline V lookup: CDR1 SQVTM, CDR2 ANQGSEA. Trimming left V 7 bases short and J 1 base short, with 9 bases between. Here the CDR3 DNA reads TGCAGCGAGGAGCGTGGCACAGATACGCAGTATTTT. Encoded protein: CSEERGTDTQYF.

The J gene is TRBJ2-3, the V gene TRBV9; the D gene is possibly TRBD2 (5 bases). The CDR3 sequence is 17 residues long. The V end lost 4 bases, the J end lost 2 bases, and 20 bases lay between the germline ends. CDR1 is SGDLS, CDR2 YYNGEE, per germline. CDR3 bases: TGTGCCAGCAGCCCTTTTCCCACGGGGTCACCCACAGATACGCAGTATTTT. Its translation is CASSPFPTGSPTDTQYF.

The chain has TRBV6-4 and TRBJ1-2; D gene ambiguous. The V end was cut by 0 bases, the J end by 1 base, with 3 bases between. Per germline, CDR1 MRHNA and CDR2 SNTAGT. This CDR3 is built from 13 residues. CDR3 sequence reads: CASSDSNNYGYTF. The CDR3 DNA reads as TGTGCCAGCAGTGACTCCAATAACTATGGCTACACCTTC.

This chain connects TRBV7-6 to TRBJ1-1; the match to TRBD1 covers 9 bases. Germline CDR1 and CDR2: SGHVS and FNYEAQ. The CDR3 loop spans 16 amino acids. V gave up 5 bases and J gave up 4 bases; unmatched junction bases: 11. The CDR3 bases are TGTGCCAGCAGCCAGGGATACAGGGGGCTAGTCACTGAAGCTTTCTTT. This translates into CASSQGYRGLVTEAFF.

The chain recombines TRBV4-1 with TRBJ2-1; 10 bases map to TRBD2. V trimming: 0 bases; J trimming: 3 bases; junction bases outside the gene matches: 8. The germline V gene has CDR1 MGHRA and CDR2 YSYEKL. The CDR3 consists of 18 residues. The CDR3 loop reads CASSQDSLAGVIYNEQFF. DNA for the CDR3: TGCGCCAGCAGCCAAGACAGTCTAGCGGGAGTTATCTACAATGAGCAGTTCTTC.

The rearrangement joins TRBV3-1 (or the pseudogene TRBV3-2) to TRBJ1-1, with 9 bases aligning to TRBD1. The CDR3 runs 13 residues. The germline CDR1 and CDR2 sequences are LGHDT and YNNKEL (reference sequence). V lost 4 bases to trimming and J lost 4 bases; unmatched junction nucleotides: 1. The CDR3 bases are TGTGCCAGCAGCCGGGACAGGGTCACTGAAGCTTTCTTT. Translating it yields CASSRDRVTEAFF.

V usage is TRBV7-2 and J usage is TRBJ2-1; 9 nucleotides agree with TRBD2. The V gene end was trimmed by 2 bases and the J gene end by 8 bases; junction bases not matched to a gene: 13. Germline V lookup: CDR1 SGHTA, CDR2 FQGNSA. The CDR3 totals 17 residues. The CDR3, as DNA: TGTGCCAGCAGCTTAAATTTAGCGGGAGATTTTAATGATGAGCAGTTCTTC. Amino acids: CASSLNLAGDFNDEQFF.

The V call is TRBV29-1, the J call TRBJ2-2; the match to TRBD1 covers 8 bases. Germline lookup yields CDR1 SQVTM and CDR2 ANQGSEA. The CDR3 covers 15 residues. The trim removed 5 bases at V and 2 bases at J, leaving 7 bases unmatched. The CDR3 region has the DNA TGCAGCGTTACCCGGGACAGGCCTAACACCGGGGAGCTGTTTTTT. Translation: CSVTRDRPNTGELFF.

The rearrangement links TRBV30 to TRBJ2-3; TRBD2 aligns across 9 bases. This CDR3 is 14 amino acids long. Germline-derived CDR1 and CDR2 are GTSNPN and SVGIG (reference sequence). V lost 5 bases and J lost 4; bases outside the gene matches: 7. The CDR3 sequence is CAWGSGSGADTQYF. The CDR3 DNA reads TGTGCCTGGGGTAGCGGGAGTGGGGCAGATACGCAGTATTTT.

The gene calls are TRBV5-5 and TRBJ2-3, with D tentatively TRBD2 (5 bases). The CDR3 contains 13 residues. The ends were cut back, 5 bases at V and 5 bases at J, with 12 bases in the middle. In germline, CDR1 is SGHKS, CDR2 YYEKEE (reference sequence). In nucleotides, the CDR3 is TGTGCCAGCAGGATTAGACGGGGAGATACGCAGTATTTT. Translating it yields CASRIRRGDTQYF.

CDR3 sequence: CASSPPTGANTEAFF. The CDR3, as DNA: TGTGCCAGCAGCCCACCGACAGGGGCGAACACTGAAGCTTTCTTT. The V gene is TRBV5-4, the J gene TRBJ1-1; the match to TRBD1 covers 8 bases. V trimming: 4 bases; J trimming: 1 base; junction bases outside the gene matches: 6. The CDR3 consists of 15 residues. CDR1 is SGHNT and CDR2 is YYREEE in the germline V gene (reference sequence). Full variable domain (rest looked up from reference TRBV5-4 and TRBJ1-1): ETGVTQSPTHLIKTRGQQVTLRCSSQSGHNTVSWYQQALGQGPQFIFQYYREEENGRGNFPPRFSGLQFPNYSSELNVNALELDDSALYLCASSPPTGANTEAFFGQGTRLTVV.

This chain links TRBV11-2 with TRBJ2-7, with 8 positions matching TRBD2. The CDR3 sequence is 15 residues long. V lost 5 bases, J lost 2 bases, and 8 bases stayed unmatched. Per germline, CDR1 SGHAT and CDR2 FQNNGV. The CDR3 DNA sequence: TGTGCCAGCAGCAACCGGGGGGGATCCACCTACGAGCAGTACTTC. It codes for CASSNRGGSTYEQYF. The full variable domain, in which reference TRBV11-2 and TRBJ2-7 provide the parts outside the CDR3, is EAGVAQSPRYKIIEKRQSVAFWCNPISGHATLYWYQQILGQGPKLLIQFQNNGVVDDSQLPKDRFSAERLKGVDSTLKIQPAKLEDSAVYLCASSNRGGSTYEQYFGPGTRLTVT.

V usage is TRBV29-1 and J usage is TRBJ1-2, with TRBD1 matching 9 bases. Germline V gene sequence: CDR1 SQVTM, CDR2 ANQGSEA. Losses at the gene ends were 7 bases for V and 4 bases for J; bases not matched to a gene: 13. The CDR3 totals 15 residues. CDR3 coding DNA: TGCAGCGGCGCTGTACCACAGGGGGCGGGCTATGGCTACACCTTC. Translated, it gives CSGAVPQGAGYGYTF.

The rearrangement links TRBV24-1 to TRBJ2-3; TRBD1 matches 7 bases. V trimming: 9 bases; J trimming: 0 bases; junction bases outside the gene matches: 2. Germline values: CDR1 KGHDR, CDR2 SFDVKD. The length of the CDR3 is 13 residues. The chain's CDR3 is CATQGDSTDTQYF. The CDR3 DNA sequence: TGTGCCACCCAGGGGGACAGCACAGATACGCAGTATTTT.

J is TRBJ2-5 and V is TRBV28, with 10 bases matching TRBD1. The CDR3 is 15 amino acids. Trimming cost V 3 bases and J 4 bases; bases outside gene matches: 5. CDR1 and CDR2 from the germline V gene are MDHEN and SYDVKM. CDR3 sequence reads: CASSFDRGQGETQYF. The CDR3 DNA sequence: TGTGCCAGCAGTTTTGACAGGGGGCAGGGAGAGACCCAGTACTTC.

The genes are TRBV28 and TRBJ2-4, with 7 bases identical to TRBD1. The CDR3 is 13 residues long. Germline assignment: CDR1 MDHEN and CDR2 SYDVKM. V lost 8 bases to trimming and J lost 6 bases; unmatched junction nucleotides: 7. The CDR3 DNA reads as TGTGCCAGCGGACCTCGACAGGGAAACATTCAGTACTTC. Residues: CASGPRQGNIQYF.

The CDR3 reads CASSPWDSGGGEQFF. The CDR3 nucleotides read TGTGCCAGCAGCCCCTGGGATTCAGGGGGCGGTGAGCAGTTCTTC. This chain connects TRBV7-2 to TRBJ2-1, with 8 bases lining up with TRBD1. V shed 5 bases, J shed 9 bases, and the junction held 12 bases outside the gene matches. The CDR3 is 15 residues long. Looked up from germline, CDR1 is SGHTA and CDR2 is FQGNSA.

This clone showed up just once. The J gene is TRBJ2-7, the V gene TRBV2, with a possible D match to TRBD1 (6 bases). The V and J ends lost 8 bases and 0 bases respectively, with 14 bases between them. The CDR3 loop spans 14 amino acids. Germline CDR1 reads SNHLY; CDR2 reads FYNNEI. The CDR3 sequence is CASSGEPGSYEQYF. In DNA form, the CDR3 reads TGTGCCAGCTCAGGGGAGCCGGGCTCCTACGAGCAGTACTTC.

This rearrangement joins TRBV7-3 to TRBJ2-1; the match to TRBD2 covers 7 bases. The CDR3 is made up of 14 amino acids. Germline CDR1 SGHTA, CDR2 FQGTGA. V shed 1 base, J shed 7 bases, and the junction held 4 bases outside the gene matches. In nucleotides, the CDR3 is TGTGCCAGCAGCTTAAGCGGGAGTTCGAATGAGCAGTTCTTC. Amino acids: CASSLSGSSNEQFF.

The genes are TRBV7-2 and TRBJ2-3; 10 bases are shared with TRBD2. V dropped 2 bases and J dropped 6; count of bases not matched to a gene: 8. CDR3 length: 16 amino acids. Germline values: CDR1 SGHTA, CDR2 FQGNSA. CDR3 coding DNA: TGTGCCAGCAGCTTACGACGAGCGGGAGGGCCGGATACGCAGTATTTT. Translation: CASSLRRAGGPDTQYF.

This clone was recorded many times. The rearrangement uses TRBV27 and TRBJ1-4, with TRBD1 identical over 10 bases. The CDR3 loop spans 16 amino acids. Germline loops: CDR1 MNHEY, CDR2 SMNVEV (reference sequence). V trimming: 5 bases; J trimming: 0 bases; junction bases outside the gene matches: 3. CDR3 sequence (DNA): TGTGCCAGCAGTCGCGGACAGGGGGCAACTAATGAAAAACTGTTTTTT. This translates into CASSRGQGATNEKLFF.

V and J are TRBV28 and TRBJ2-7, with 7 bases fitting TRBD1. V lost 5 bases and J lost 4; bases outside the gene matches: 2. Looked up from germline, CDR1 is MDHEN and CDR2 is SYDVKM. The length of the CDR3 is 12 residues. The CDR3 coding sequence is TGTGCCAGCAGTCCACAGGGGTACGAGCAGTACTTC. Its protein product is CASSPQGYEQYF.

This clone was counted a single time. The chain combines TRBV5-8 with TRBJ1-6, with D perhaps TRBD1 (5 bases). From germline, CDR1 is SGHTS and CDR2 YDEGEE. The germline V and J ends were trimmed by 2 bases and 6 bases, with 9 bases remaining between them. This CDR3 is 14 amino acids long. CDR3 amino acids: CASSFYRPNSPLHF. For the CDR3, the DNA is TGTGCCAGCAGCTTTTACAGGCCTAATTCACCCCTCCACTTT.

The J gene is TRBJ1-1, the V gene TRBV7-2; D unresolved. Trimming shortened V by 3 bases and J by 1 base, and 9 bases separated the two germline ends. The germline V gene encodes CDR1 SGHTA and CDR2 FQGNSA. The CDR3 covers 14 residues. CDR3 amino acids: CASSLNSQNTEAFF. The CDR3, as DNA: TGTGCCAGCAGCTTGAACAGCCAGAACACTGAAGCTTTCTTT.

J is TRBJ1-6 and V is TRBV27; D ambiguous. CDR3 size: 13 residues. Germline V gene lookup returns CDR1 MNHEY and CDR2 SMNVEV (reference sequence). The V gene lost 2 bases and the J gene lost 11 bases, with 10 bases spanning the gap. The CDR3 spells CASSLGRETPLHF. The DNA of the CDR3 is TGTGCCAGCAGTTTAGGGAGGGAAACACCCCTCCACTTT.

The chain is built from TRBV20-1 and TRBJ1-4; D uncertain. This CDR3 spans 11 amino acids. Trimming took off 6 bases at V and 5 bases at J, with 7 bases between the two ends. CDR1 is DFQATT, CDR2 SNEGSKA, per germline (reference sequence). The CDR3 loop reads CSAAENEKLFF. The CDR3 DNA follows: TGCAGTGCGGCAGAAAATGAAAAACTGTTTTTT.

The chain links TRBV27 to TRBJ2-1; 16 positions match TRBD2. The V gene's germline CDR1 is MNHEY and CDR2 SMNVEV (reference sequence). The V gene end was trimmed by 6 bases and the J gene end by 10 bases; junction bases not matched to a gene: 6. This CDR3 spans 15 amino acids. The DNA of the CDR3 is TGTGCCAGCAGCTCCGGGACTAGCGGGAGGGGCGAGCAGTTCTTC. Translation: CASSSGTSGRGEQFF.